Presented here are 27 T cell receptor beta chains from one specimen sequenced in a study of T cell repertoires in cytomegalovirus infection. From the reads, TCRdb called clonotypes with MiXCR, one entry per CDR3 protein. The sample holds 900,000 to 950,000 distinct CDR3 sequences, about 33% seen once. Their cognate antigens are unknown. Sequencing was performed on cultured CD8+ T cells from PBMCs, taken from culture after CMV antigen stimulation. These receptors originate from a human donor in good health (CMV status not recorded). Some clones in this sample may be carry-over from other donors' samples.

This sequence joins TRBV6-8 and TRBJ2-5; D may be TRBD1 or TRBD2 (5 bases each). This CDR3 is 16 amino acids long. V lost 6 bases, J lost 5 bases, and 22 bases lay in between. The germline V gene has CDR1 MNHGY and CDR2 SAAAGT. DNA for the CDR3: TGTGCCAGCAGCCTACTCAACCAGCGAGGGGAGGAGACCCAGTACTTC. It yields the protein CASSLLNQRGEETQYF.

This clonotype was recorded at least ten times. V usage is TRBV7-2 and J usage is TRBJ2-5, with D possibly being TRBD1 (5 bases). Trimming stripped 1 base from V and 3 bases from J, with 9 bases between. Germline V lookup: CDR1 SGHTA, CDR2 FQGNSA. This CDR3 comprises 14 residues. CDR3 protein: CASSLVFREETQYF. CDR3 DNA sequence: TGTGCCAGCAGCTTAGTCTTCAGGGAAGAGACCCAGTACTTC.

In nucleotides, the CDR3 is TGTGCCAGTAGTATAGACCGGCCGCGGACCAATCAGCCCCAGCATTTT. Its protein product is CASSIDRPRTNQPQHF. The chain links TRBV19 to TRBJ1-5; D gene uncertain. Germline V CDR1 and CDR2: LNHDA, SQIVND (reference sequence). V dropped 0 bases and J dropped 3 bases, with 12 bases sitting between them. This CDR3 spans 16 amino acids. Using reference TRBV19 and TRBJ1-5 for the parts outside the CDR3, the full variable domain is DGGITQSPKYLFRKEGQNVTLSCEQNLNHDAMYWYRQDPGQGLRLIYYSQIVNDFQKGDIAEGYSVSREKKESFPLTVTSAQKNPTAFYLCASSIDRPRTNQPQHFGDGTRLSIL.

Remarks on this clonotype: This likely comes from a read error, as the CDR3 has no conserved phenylalanine or tryptophan at its end. The chain uses TRBV20-1 and TRBJ2-7; D may be TRBD1 or TRBD2 (5 bases each). There are 15 residues in the CDR3. Germline V lookup: CDR1 DFQATT, CDR2 SNEGSKA (reference sequence). Trimming took off 1 base at V and 4 bases at J, with 17 bases between the two ends. The CDR3: CSARAMDTGKYEQYS. CDR3 in DNA: TGCAGTGCTAGAGCCATGGACACCGGGAAATACGAGCAGTACTCC.

The rearrangement joins TRBV12-3 or TRBV12-4 to TRBJ2-2; D is unclear. The length of the CDR3 is 11 residues. Trimming removed 5 bases at V and 10 bases at J, with 8 bases between. This CDR3 reads CASSPRAELFF. CDR3 sequence (DNA): TGTGCCAGCAGTCCCCGCGCGGAGCTGTTTTTT.

This clonotype has ten or more counts. At one end the junction does not follow the germline gene, possibly because of a read error. The gene calls are TRBV7-9 and TRBJ2-5; possible D gene TRBD2, 5 bases. CDR1 and CDR2 (germline): SEHNR, FQNEAQ (reference sequence). The CDR3 totals 11 residues. The CDR3 region has the DNA TGTGCCAGCAGCTTAGCGGCGGACTCTTCCTTC. It translates to CASSLAADSSF.

This clonotype was observed a few times. CDR3 nucleotide sequence: TGTGCCAGCAGCCCCAGCTCCGGGACTCCGTTTGGAGAGCAGTACGTC. This gives the protein CASSPSSGTPFGEQYV. The chain couples TRBV7-2 to TRBJ2-7; D possibly corresponds to TRBD2 (6 bases). Trimming pared 5 bases from V and 7 bases from J, leaving 24 bases between. CDR1 is SGHTA and CDR2 is FQGNSA in the germline V gene. This CDR3 region has 16 residues.

The CDR3 DNA is TGTGCCAGAGGGGGATCAGCAGATACGCAGTATTTT. Residues: CARGGSADTQYF. V is TRBV2 and J is TRBJ2-3, with D possibly matching TRBD1 (6 bases). V gave up 9 bases and J gave up 4 bases, with 11 bases separating them. The germline gives CDR1 SNHLY, CDR2 FYNNEI. The CDR3 extends over 12 amino acids.

This chain connects TRBV7-6 to TRBJ1-1; D is uncertain. This CDR3 spans 16 amino acids. V dropped 2 bases and J dropped 8 bases, with 21 bases sitting between them. Germline lookup yields CDR1 SGHVS and CDR2 FNYEAQ. CDR3 residues: CASSLYPQQSRGEAFF. For the CDR3, the DNA is TGTGCCAGCAGCTTATATCCCCAACAGAGCCGAGGAGAAGCTTTCTTT.

This clonotype showed up many times. Being one base from a much bigger clone, this may be a read error. The chain uses TRBV6-6 and TRBJ2-3; TRBD2 matches 9 bases. The CDR3 spans 14 residues. V lost 6 bases to trimming and J lost 2 bases; unmatched junction nucleotides: 3. Germline CDR1 is MNHNY and CDR2 is SVGAGI (reference sequence). Here the CDR3 DNA reads TGTGCCAGCAGCTTAGCGGGGGACACAGATACGCAGTATTTT. It translates to CASSLAGDTDTQYF.

This clonotype was picked up a small number of times. The chain combines TRBV6-2 or TRBV6-3 with TRBJ2-1; TRBD2 matches at 9 bases. CDR3 length: 17 residues. Germline assignment: CDR1 MNHEY and CDR2 SVGEGT. Trimming took 6 bases from V and 4 from J; bases not matched to a gene: 13. This CDR3 is CASRLRGGVKIYNEQFF. In DNA, the CDR3 is TGTGCCAGCAGGTTGCGGGGGGGGGTAAAAATTTACAATGAGCAGTTCTTC.

A word on this clonotype: At one end the junction does not follow the germline gene, possibly because of a read error. The CDR3 region is CASSSHGNF. As DNA, the CDR3 is TGTGCCAGCAGTTCACACGGGAATTTT. The chain links TRBV7-9 to TRBJ2-3, with D perhaps matching TRBD2 (5 bases). CDR3 length: 9 residues. The V gene's germline CDR1 is SEHNR and CDR2 FQNEAQ (reference sequence).

This chain links TRBV7-6 with TRBJ2-3; TRBD2 matches at 9 bases. Germline assignment: CDR1 SGHVS and CDR2 FNYEAQ. Trimming at V came to 2 bases and at J to 1 base, leaving 4 bases not matched to a gene. This CDR3 is built from 16 residues. The DNA of the CDR3 is TGTGCCAGCAGCTTATGGTCTAGCGGGGGCACAGATACGCAGTATTTT. This codes for CASSLWSSGGTDTQYF.

The chain couples TRBV7-9 to TRBJ2-2, with 7 bases identical to TRBD1. V was pared by 2 bases and J by 7 bases, with 16 bases of the junction left unmatched. There are 18 residues in the CDR3. Germline lookup yields CDR1 SEHNR and CDR2 FQNEAQ (reference sequence). The CDR3 region is CASSLMGIGQALSGELFF. DNA for the CDR3: TGTGCCAGCAGCTTAATGGGGATTGGACAGGCGCTTAGCGGGGAGCTGTTTTTT.

The V call is TRBV20-1, the J call TRBJ1-2; D is unresolved. The CDR3 runs to 12 residues. With 2 bases removed from V and 3 bases from J, the gap between germline ends came to 7 bases. Looked up from germline, CDR1 is DFQATT and CDR2 is SNEGSKA (reference sequence). The CDR3 is CSARIPDYGYTF. Here the CDR3 DNA reads TGCAGTGCTAGAATTCCAGACTATGGCTACACCTTC.

The chain recombines TRBV4-1 with TRBJ1-2, with a weak D call TRBD1 (5 bases). V lost 3 bases to trimming and J lost 3 bases, with 17 bases between them. This CDR3 contains 16 residues. Germline lookup yields CDR1 MGHRA and CDR2 YSYEKL. The CDR3 bases are TGCGCCAGCAGCCACGCCGGGACCGCGTCTCACTATGGCTACACCTTC. This translates into CASSHAGTASHYGYTF.

This chain links TRBV20-1 with TRBJ1-6; possibly TRBD1 for D (5 bases). Deletions cut 3 bases from V and 10 bases from J, with 19 bases between. The V gene's germline CDR1 is DFQATT and CDR2 SNEGSKA (reference sequence). This CDR3 contains 15 residues. Written as DNA, the CDR3 is TGCAGTGCTAGGGAGGGTAGGGGACGGGGATCACCCCTCCACTTT. Protein sequence: CSAREGRGRGSPLHF.

This clonotype was observed a handful of times. The rearrangement uses TRBV5-6 and TRBJ2-1; perhaps TRBD2 as D (7 bases). Germline V gene data show CDR1 as SGHDT and CDR2 as YYEEEE. V lost 0 bases to trimming and J lost 14 bases, with 15 bases between them. The CDR3 is 13 amino acids. In DNA, the CDR3 is TGTGCCAGCAGCTTGGGGCGGGGGCCCCCCGAGTTCTTC. Protein: CASSLGRGPPEFF.

This clonotype has only a few counts. The chain is built from TRBV7-6 and TRBJ2-7; 16 bases align to TRBD2. Trimming cost V 0 bases and J 0 bases; bases outside gene matches: 8. Germline V gene sequence: CDR1 SGHVS, CDR2 FNYEAQ. This CDR3 contains 20 residues. CDR3 coding DNA: TGTGCCAGCAGCTTAGCGCCGCCCGGGACTAGCGGGGGGGCCTCCTACGAGCAGTACTTC. It codes for CASSLAPPGTSGGASYEQYF.

This clonotype turned up a few times. The rearrangement uses TRBV27 and TRBJ2-4; the D is unclear. Germline V CDR1 and CDR2: MNHEY, SMNVEV (reference sequence). The V gene lost 4 bases and the J gene lost 7 bases, with 11 bases spanning the gap. The length of the CDR3 is 13 residues. CDR3 amino acids: CASSSLGNNIQYF. The CDR3, as DNA: TGTGCCAGCAGTTCTTTGGGGAATAACATTCAGTACTTC.

This clonotype was found many times. The chain employs TRBV7-2 and TRBJ2-3; TRBD2 agrees at 9 bases. The CDR3 is 15 amino acids. Germline CDR1 reads SGHTA; CDR2 reads FQGNSA. With 8 bases clipped from V and 2 bases from J, the junction kept 8 bases outside the gene matches. DNA of the CDR3: TGTGCCAGCGGGGGGCGGGGGGGCATCACAGATACGCAGTATTTT. As protein: CASGGRGGITDTQYF.

The chain carries TRBV27 and TRBJ1-5; TRBD1 is a possible D gene (5 bases). There are 14 residues in the CDR3. V was trimmed by 3 bases and J by 4 bases, leaving 10 bases between them. Germline loops: CDR1 MNHEY, CDR2 SMNVEV (reference sequence). CDR3 coding DNA: TGTGCCAGCAGTTTTCAGGGTAGAAATCAGCCCCAGCATTTT. This gives the protein CASSFQGRNQPQHF.

The table lists this clonotype with a few counts. The rearrangement joins TRBV27 to TRBJ2-7; no definite D call. CDR1 is MNHEY and CDR2 is SMNVEV in the germline V gene (reference sequence). The V gene lost 2 bases and the J gene lost 1 base, with 6 bases spanning the gap. CDR3 size: 13 residues. The CDR3 reads CASSLQRSYEQYF. The CDR3 bases are TGTGCCAGCAGTTTACAGAGATCCTACGAGCAGTACTTC.

The table lists this clonotype with a few counts. This chain connects TRBV9 to TRBJ2-3; the match to TRBD1 covers 12 bases. The CDR3 has 17 amino acids. Per germline, CDR1 SGDLS and CDR2 YYNGEE. V gave up 3 bases and J gave up 5 bases; unmatched junction bases: 10. The CDR3 spells CASSGEGGQGAVDTQYF. In DNA, the CDR3 is TGTGCCAGCAGCGGAGAGGGGGGACAGGGGGCTGTAGATACGCAGTATTTT.

CDR3 region: CASSHILGGSSYGYTF. For the CDR3, the DNA is TGCGCCAGCAGCCACATCTTGGGGGGAAGTAGCTATGGCTACACCTTC. The V gene is TRBV4-3, the J gene TRBJ1-2; TRBD1 is a possible D gene (5 bases). The CDR3 is 16 residues long. Trimming pared 3 bases from V and 4 bases from J, leaving 18 bases between. CDR1 is LGHNA, CDR2 YSLEER, per germline.

J is TRBJ1-2 and V is TRBV6-2 or TRBV6-3; D is uncertain. Germline V lookup: CDR1 MNHEY, CDR2 SVGEGT. Trimming stripped 2 bases from V and 3 bases from J, with 7 bases between. This CDR3 spans 13 amino acids. The CDR3 nucleotides are TGTGCCAGCAGTTACAACCGCTACTATGGCTACACCTTC. It yields the protein CASSYNRYYGYTF.

This clonotype showed up just a few times. V usage is TRBV7-6 and J usage is TRBJ1-6; D unclear. CDR1 is SGHVS, CDR2 FNYEAQ, per germline. This CDR3 spans 16 amino acids. Trimming left V 0 bases short and J 2 bases short, with 8 bases between. In nucleotides, the CDR3 is TGTGCCAGCAGCTTAGCGGACCTTCCCTATAATTCACCCCTCCACTTT. Amino acids: CASSLADLPYNSPLHF.